Given below is one T cell receptor beta chain in context. This clone may be a read error of a much larger clone one base away. This record belongs to a study of breast tumors, draining lymph nodes, adjacent tissues. Breast cancer patients provided tissue from their axillary draining lymph nodes. Via MiXCR, TCRdb re-called the multiplex PCR reads, giving one row per CDR3 protein. Of approximately 280,000 distinct CDR3 sequences listed, around 30% are singletons. Sequenced sample: axillary lymph node tissue. The clonotype comes from a female donor with breast cancer. Some clones in this sample may be carry-over from other donors' samples.

CDR3 DNA sequence: TGTGCCAGTAGACCTCTTGCTAGAAATGAGCAGTTCTTC. It translates to CASRPLARNEQFF. The J gene is TRBJ2-1, the V gene TRBV19; no definite D call. V dropped 6 bases and J dropped 7 bases, with 13 bases sitting between them. Germline assignment: CDR1 LNHDA and CDR2 SQIVND (reference sequence). The CDR3 totals 13 residues. Full variable domain (rest looked up from reference TRBV19 and TRBJ2-1): DGGITQSPKYLFRKEGQNVTLSCEQNLNHDAMYWYRQDPGQGLRLIYYSQIVNDFQKGDIAEGYSVSREKKESFPLTVTSAQKNPTAFYLCASRPLARNEQFFGPGTRLTVL.